This T cell receptor (beta chain) was found in a study of T cells in Graves' hyperthyroidism and ophthalmopathy. Notes on the study in general: Blood shared most expanded thyroid clonotypes above 0.001.

CDR3 length: 14 amino acids. V lost 8 bases and J 4 bases, leaving 18 bases between the germline ends. Germline assignment: CDR1 SNHLY and CDR2 FYNNEI. The TCR beta CDR3 regions underwent amplification using RNA transcripts as the source. Using the HTBI primer set, a first-round RT-PCR was run on the TCR CDR3. One entry per CDR3 protein, called by TCRdb with MiXCR from the multiplex PCR reads. The repertoire holds about 370,000 distinct CDR3 sequences, with about 16% as singletons. This clonotype was detected ten times or more. Its specificity is not known. From roughly 10 ml of fresh peripheral blood, PBMCs were isolated.

The specimen was blood. This TCR was recovered from a woman aged 60 to 75 with Graves' ophthalmopathy. The chain uses TRBV2 and TRBJ2-7; tentatively, D is TRBD1 or TRBD2 (9 bases each). The CDR3 nucleotides are TGTGCCAGCGGGACAGGGCTAGCGGGATACGAGCAGTACTTC. This codes for CASGTGLAGYEQYF.